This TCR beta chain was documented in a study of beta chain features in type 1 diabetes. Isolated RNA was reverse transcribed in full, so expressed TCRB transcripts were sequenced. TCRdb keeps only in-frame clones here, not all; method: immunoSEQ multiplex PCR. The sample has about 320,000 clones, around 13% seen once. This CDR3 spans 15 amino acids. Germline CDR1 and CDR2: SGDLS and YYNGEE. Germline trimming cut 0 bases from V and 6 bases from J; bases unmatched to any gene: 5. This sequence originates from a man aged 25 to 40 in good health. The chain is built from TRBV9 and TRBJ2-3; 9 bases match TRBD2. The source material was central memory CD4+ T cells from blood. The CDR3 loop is CASSVGLAGVDTQYF. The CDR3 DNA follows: TGTGCCAGCAGCGTAGGGTTAGCGGGGGTGGATACGCAGTATTTT.